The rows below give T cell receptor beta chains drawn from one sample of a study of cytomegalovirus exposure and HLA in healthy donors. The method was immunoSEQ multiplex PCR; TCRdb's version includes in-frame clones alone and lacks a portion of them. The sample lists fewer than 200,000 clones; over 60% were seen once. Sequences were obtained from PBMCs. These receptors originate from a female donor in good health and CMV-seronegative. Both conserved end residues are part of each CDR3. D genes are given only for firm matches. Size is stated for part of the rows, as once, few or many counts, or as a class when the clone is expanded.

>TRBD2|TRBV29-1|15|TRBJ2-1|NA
CSVEPGLAGVYEQFF
TGCAGCGTGGAACCGGGACTAGCGGGGGTATATGAGCAGTTCTTC
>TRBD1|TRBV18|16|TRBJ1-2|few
CASSPQGTGGIYGYTF
TGTGCCAGCTCACCACAGGGGACAGGGGGAATTTATGGCTACACCTTC
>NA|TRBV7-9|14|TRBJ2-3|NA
CASSLAGSGDTQYF
TGTGCCAGCAGCTTAGCCGGGAGCGGAGATACGCAGTATTTT
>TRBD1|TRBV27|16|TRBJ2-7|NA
CASSPGDRVGPNEQYF
TGTGCCAGCAGTCCGGGGGACAGGGTGGGACCCAACGAGCAGTACTTC
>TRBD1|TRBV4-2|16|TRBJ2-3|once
CASSPDGGQGAGTQYF
TGTGCCAGCAGCCCAGATGGTGGGCAGGGGGCTGGTACGCAGTATTTT
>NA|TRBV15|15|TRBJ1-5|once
CATSAGTWENQPQHF
TGTGCCACCAGCGCAGGGACATGGGAGAATCAGCCCCAGCATTTT
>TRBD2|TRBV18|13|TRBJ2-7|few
CASSLREAYEQYF
TGTGCCAGCTCACTTCGGGAGGCCTACGAGCAGTACTTC
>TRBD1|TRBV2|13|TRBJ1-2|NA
CASSGDSNYGYTF
TGTGCCAGCAGTGGGGACAGTAACTATGGCTACACCTTC
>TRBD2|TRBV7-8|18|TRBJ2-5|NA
CASSFREGLAGEVETQYF
TGTGCCAGCAGCTTCAGGGAGGGACTAGCGGGAGAGGTGGAGACCCAGTACTTC
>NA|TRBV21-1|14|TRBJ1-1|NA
CASSNGEKNTEAFF
TGTGCCAGCAGCAATGGGGAGAAGAACACTGAAGCTTTCTTT
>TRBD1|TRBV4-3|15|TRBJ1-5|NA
CASSPRTGGGQPQHF
TGCGCCAGCAGCCCGAGGACAGGGGGCGGTCAGCCCCAGCATTTT
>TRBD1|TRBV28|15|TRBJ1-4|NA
CASSETGGSNEKLFF
TGTGCCAGCAGTGAAACAGGGGGATCTAATGAAAAACTGTTTTTT
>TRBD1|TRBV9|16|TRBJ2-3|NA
CASSVGGTGGADTQYF
TGTGCCAGCAGCGTAGGAGGGACAGGGGGCGCAGATACGCAGTATTTT
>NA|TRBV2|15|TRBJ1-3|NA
CASSRDTISGNTIYF
TGTGCCAGCAGTCGGGACACGATCTCTGGAAACACCATATATTTT
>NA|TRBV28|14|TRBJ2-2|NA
CASSLGANTGELFF
TGTGCCAGCAGTTTAGGAGCAAACACCGGGGAGCTGTTTTTT
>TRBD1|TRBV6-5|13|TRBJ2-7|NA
CAARDLRGLVQYF
TGTGCCGCACGGGACCTCAGGGGGCTGGTGCAGTACTTC
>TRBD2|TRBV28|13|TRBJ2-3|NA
CASIGGGTDTQYF
TGTGCCAGCATAGGCGGGGGGACAGATACGCAGTATTTT
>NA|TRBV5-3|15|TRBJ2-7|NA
CARSDDGISSYEQYF
TGTGCCAGAAGTGATGACGGGATCAGCTCCTACGAGCAGTACTTC
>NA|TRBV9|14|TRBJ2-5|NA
CASSVRAVQETQYF
TGTGCCAGCAGCGTACGAGCCGTACAAGAGACCCAGTACTTC
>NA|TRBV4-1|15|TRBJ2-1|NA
CASSQLFSGDTEQFF
TGCGCCAGCAGCCAACTGTTCTCTGGGGACACAGAGCAGTTCTTC
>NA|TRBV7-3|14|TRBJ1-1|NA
CASSLTGVGTEAFF
TGTGCCAGCAGCTTAACAGGGGTGGGAACTGAAGCTTTCTTT
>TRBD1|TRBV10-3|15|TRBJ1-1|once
CAIRTLQGMNTEAFF
TGTGCCATCAGAACATTACAGGGGATGAACACTGAAGCTTTCTTT
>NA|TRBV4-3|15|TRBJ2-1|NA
CASSQEDSNYNEQFF
TGCGCCAGCAGCCAAGAGGACAGCAACTACAATGAGCAGTTCTTC
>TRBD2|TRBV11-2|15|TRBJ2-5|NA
CASSLLSGGGGTQYF
TGTGCCAGCAGCTTACTGTCGGGCGGGGGTGGGACCCAGTACTTC
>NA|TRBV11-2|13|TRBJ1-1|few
CASSLGGNTEAFF
TGTGCCAGCAGCTTAGGCGGGAATACTGAAGCTTTCTTT
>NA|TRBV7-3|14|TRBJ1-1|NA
CASSPGGMNTEAFF
TGTGCCAGCAGCCCCGGGGGGATGAACACTGAAGCTTTCTTT
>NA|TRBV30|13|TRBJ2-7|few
CAWSVRDIYEQYF
TGTGCCTGGAGTGTACGGGATATCTACGAGCAGTACTTC
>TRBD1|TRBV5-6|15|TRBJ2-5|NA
CASSLAQGRQETQYF
TGTGCCAGCAGCTTGGCACAGGGGCGGCAAGAGACCCAGTACTTC
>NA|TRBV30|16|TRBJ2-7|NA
CAWSPRTGKSSYEQYF
TGTGCCTGGAGTCCTCGGACTGGCAAAAGCTCCTACGAGCAGTACTTC
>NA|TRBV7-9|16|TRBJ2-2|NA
CASSPEIAHLTGELFF
TGTGCCAGCAGCCCCGAGATAGCCCACCTCACCGGGGAGCTGTTTTTT
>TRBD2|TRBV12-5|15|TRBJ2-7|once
CASGSRGLGAYEQYF
TGTGCTAGTGGTTCCCGGGGACTAGGAGCCTACGAGCAGTACTTC
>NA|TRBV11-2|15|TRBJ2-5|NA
CASSLEGASVRAPYF
TGTGCCAGCAGCTTAGAGGGGGCATCTGTTAGGGCGCCGTACTTC
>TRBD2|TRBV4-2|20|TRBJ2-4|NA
CASSQDPASGGSSDKNIQYF
TGTGCCAGCAGCCAAGATCCGGCTAGCGGGGGCAGTAGCGACAAAAACATTCAGTACTTC
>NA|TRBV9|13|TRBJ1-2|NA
CASSARDNYGYTF
TGTGCCAGCAGCGCGAGGGATAACTATGGCTACACCTTC
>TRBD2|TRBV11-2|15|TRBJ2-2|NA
CASSSTGLFSTVLFF
TGTGCCAGCAGCTCCACGGGACTATTCTCGACGGTGCTGTTTTTT
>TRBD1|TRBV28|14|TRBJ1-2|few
CATTGTGGWYGYTF
TGTGCCACGACCGGGACAGGGGGTTGGTATGGCTACACCTTC
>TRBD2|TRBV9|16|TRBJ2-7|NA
CASSVGLGAGSYEQYF
TGTGCCAGCAGCGTGGGACTAGGGGCAGGCTCCTACGAGCAGTACTTC
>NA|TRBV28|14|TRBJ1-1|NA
CASGLPVNLAEAFF
TGTGCCAGCGGCCTTCCCGTAAATTTGGCTGAAGCTTTCTTT
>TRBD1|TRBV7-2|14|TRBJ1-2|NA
CASSFSGQGGYYTF
TGTGCCAGCAGCTTTTCGGGACAGGGGGGTTATTACACCTTC
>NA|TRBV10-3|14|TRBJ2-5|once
CAISRVVGQETQYF
TGTGCCATCAGTCGGGTGGTTGGCCAAGAGACCCAGTACTTC
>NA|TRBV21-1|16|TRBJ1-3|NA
CASSKGPGGFGNTIYF
TGTGCCAGCAGCAAAGGCCCAGGGGGGTTCGGAAACACCATATATTTT
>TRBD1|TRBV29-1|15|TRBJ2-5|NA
CSVAPDRVRRETQYF
TGCAGCGTGGCCCCGGACAGGGTGAGACGAGAGACCCAGTACTTC
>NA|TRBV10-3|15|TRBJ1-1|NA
CAISGGGHMNTEAFF
TGTGCCATCAGTGGGGGGGGACATATGAACACTGAAGCTTTCTTT
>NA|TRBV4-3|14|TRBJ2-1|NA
CASSQGQLRDEQFF
TGCGCCAGCAGCCAAGGCCAGTTACGGGATGAGCAGTTCTTC
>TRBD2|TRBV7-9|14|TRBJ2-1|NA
CASKPGRVVDEQFF
TGTGCCAGCAAACCCGGGAGGGTCGTGGATGAGCAGTTCTTC
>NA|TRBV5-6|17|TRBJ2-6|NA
CASSLGRYSSGANVLTF
TGTGCCAGCAGCTTGGGCAGGTATAGCTCTGGGGCCAACGTCCTGACTTTC
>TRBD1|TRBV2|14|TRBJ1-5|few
CASSNFRGQQPQHF
TGTGCCAGCAGTAACTTCAGGGGGCAACAGCCCCAGCATTTT
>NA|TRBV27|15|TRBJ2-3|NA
CASRLQSSGTDTQYF
TGTGCCAGCAGGCTACAGAGTTCGGGCACAGATACGCAGTATTTT
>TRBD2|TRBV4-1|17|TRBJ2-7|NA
CASSQDPPTSYSHEQYF
TGCGCCAGCAGCCAAGACCCGCCGACTAGCTATTCCCACGAGCAGTACTTC
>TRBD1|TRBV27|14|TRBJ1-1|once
CASSLDRGNTEAFF
TGTGCCAGCAGTCTGGACAGGGGCAACACTGAAGCTTTCTTT
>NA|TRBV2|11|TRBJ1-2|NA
CASSVTRGYTF
TGTGCCAGCAGTGTTACCCGGGGCTACACCTTC
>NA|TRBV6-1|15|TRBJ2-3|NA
CASRVWGVGADTQYF
TGTGCCAGCAGAGTGTGGGGGGTGGGCGCAGATACGCAGTATTTT
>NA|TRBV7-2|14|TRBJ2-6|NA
CASSVDTGANVLTF
TGTGCCAGCAGCGTGGACACTGGGGCCAACGTCCTGACTTTC